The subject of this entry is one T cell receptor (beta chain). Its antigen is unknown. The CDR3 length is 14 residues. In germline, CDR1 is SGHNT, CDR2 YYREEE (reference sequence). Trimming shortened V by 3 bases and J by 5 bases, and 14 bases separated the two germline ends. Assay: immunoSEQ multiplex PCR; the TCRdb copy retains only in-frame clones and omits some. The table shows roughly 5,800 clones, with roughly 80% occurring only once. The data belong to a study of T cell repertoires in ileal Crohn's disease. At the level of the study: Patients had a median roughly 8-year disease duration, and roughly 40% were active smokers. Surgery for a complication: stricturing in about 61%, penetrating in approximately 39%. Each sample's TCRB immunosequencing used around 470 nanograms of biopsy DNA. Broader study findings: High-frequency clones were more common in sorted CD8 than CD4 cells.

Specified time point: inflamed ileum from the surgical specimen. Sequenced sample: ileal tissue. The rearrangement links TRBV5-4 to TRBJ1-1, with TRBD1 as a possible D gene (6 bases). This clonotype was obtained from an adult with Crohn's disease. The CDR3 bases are TGTGCCAGCAGCTACCGAAGGAGGGGGACTGAAGCTTTCTTT. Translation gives CASSYRRRGTEAFF.